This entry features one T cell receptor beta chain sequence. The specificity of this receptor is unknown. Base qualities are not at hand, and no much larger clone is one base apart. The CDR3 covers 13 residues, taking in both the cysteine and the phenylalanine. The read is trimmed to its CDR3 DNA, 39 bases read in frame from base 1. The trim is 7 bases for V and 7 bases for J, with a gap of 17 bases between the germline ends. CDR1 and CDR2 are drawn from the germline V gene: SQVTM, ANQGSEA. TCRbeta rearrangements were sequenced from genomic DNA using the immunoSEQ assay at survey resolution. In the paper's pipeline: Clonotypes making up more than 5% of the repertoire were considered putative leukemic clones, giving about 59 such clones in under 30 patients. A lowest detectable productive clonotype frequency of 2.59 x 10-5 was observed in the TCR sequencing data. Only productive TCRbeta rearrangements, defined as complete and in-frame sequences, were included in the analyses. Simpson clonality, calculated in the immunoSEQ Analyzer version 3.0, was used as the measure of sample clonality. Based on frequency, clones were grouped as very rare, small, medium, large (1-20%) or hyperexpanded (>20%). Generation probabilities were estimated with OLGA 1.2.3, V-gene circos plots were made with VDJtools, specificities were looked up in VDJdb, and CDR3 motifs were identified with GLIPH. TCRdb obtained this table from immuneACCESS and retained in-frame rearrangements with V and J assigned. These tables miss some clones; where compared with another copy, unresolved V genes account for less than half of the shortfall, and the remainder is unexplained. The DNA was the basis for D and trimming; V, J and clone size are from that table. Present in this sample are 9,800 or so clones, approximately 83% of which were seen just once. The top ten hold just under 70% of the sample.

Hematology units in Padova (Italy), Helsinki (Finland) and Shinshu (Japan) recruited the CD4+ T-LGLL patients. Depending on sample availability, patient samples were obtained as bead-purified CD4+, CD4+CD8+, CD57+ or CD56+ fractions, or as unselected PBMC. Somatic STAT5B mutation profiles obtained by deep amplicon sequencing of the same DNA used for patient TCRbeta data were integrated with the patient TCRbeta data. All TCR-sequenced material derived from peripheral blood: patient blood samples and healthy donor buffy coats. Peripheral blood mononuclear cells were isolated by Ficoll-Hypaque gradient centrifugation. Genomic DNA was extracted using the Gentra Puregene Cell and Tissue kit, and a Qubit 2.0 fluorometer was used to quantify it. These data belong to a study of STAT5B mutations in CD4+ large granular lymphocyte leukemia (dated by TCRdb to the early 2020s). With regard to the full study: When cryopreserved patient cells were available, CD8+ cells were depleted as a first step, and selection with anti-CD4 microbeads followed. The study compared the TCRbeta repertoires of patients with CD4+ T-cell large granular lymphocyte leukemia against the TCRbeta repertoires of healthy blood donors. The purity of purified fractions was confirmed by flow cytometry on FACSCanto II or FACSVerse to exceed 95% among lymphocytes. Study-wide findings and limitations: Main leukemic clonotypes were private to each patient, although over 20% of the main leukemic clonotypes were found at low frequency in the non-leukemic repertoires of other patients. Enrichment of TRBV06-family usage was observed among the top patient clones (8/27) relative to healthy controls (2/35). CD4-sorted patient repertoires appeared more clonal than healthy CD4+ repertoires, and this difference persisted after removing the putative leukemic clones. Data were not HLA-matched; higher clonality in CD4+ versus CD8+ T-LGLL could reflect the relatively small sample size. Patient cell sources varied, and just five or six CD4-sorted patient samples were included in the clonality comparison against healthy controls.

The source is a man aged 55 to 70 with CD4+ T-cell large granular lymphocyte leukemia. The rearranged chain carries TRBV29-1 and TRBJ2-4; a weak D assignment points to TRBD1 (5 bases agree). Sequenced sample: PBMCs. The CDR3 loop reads CSAPDTLRNIQYF. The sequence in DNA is TGCAGCGCCCCGGACACACTAAGGAACATTCAGTACTTC.